These 32 T cell receptor beta chains were sequenced from one sample in a study of blood T cell repertoires in COVID-19. Some clones are missing from TCRdb's copy, which holds only in-frame ones; the method was immunoSEQ multiplex PCR. Of 300,000 to 350,000 clones listed, 90% were seen once; the top ten hold roughly 2.9%. The specimen was peripheral blood. These receptors all stem from a woman in her twenties or thirties with COVID-19, enrolled during active disease.

The genes are TRBV27 and TRBJ2-5; TRBD1 might be the D (6 bases). CDR3 length: 13 residues. V was clipped by 5 bases and J by 2 bases, with 9 bases between them. The V gene's germline CDR1 is MNHEY and CDR2 SMNVEV (reference sequence). The CDR3 DNA reads TGTGCCAGCAGTCGTGACAGGCAAGAGACCCAGTACTTC. Its protein is CASSRDRQETQYF.

The V and J genes are TRBV5-4 and TRBJ1-3; weak D call: TRBD1 (6 bases). Germline values: CDR1 SGHNT, CDR2 YYREEE (reference sequence). V dropped 4 bases and J dropped 4 bases, with 15 bases sitting between them. The length of the CDR3 is 15 residues. This CDR3 is CASSLTGITGNTIYF. DNA of the CDR3: TGTGCCAGCAGCCTAACAGGGATAACCGGAAACACCATATATTTT.

The rearrangement links TRBV30 to TRBJ1-4, with TRBD1 identical over 7 bases. The V gene's germline CDR1 is GTSNPN and CDR2 SVGIG (reference sequence). After removal of 5 bases from V and 1 base from J, the junction contained 1 base not matched to a gene. The CDR3 sequence is 13 residues long. The CDR3 region has the DNA TGTGCCTGGCGACAGGGAACTAATGAAAAACTGTTTTTT. Its protein is CAWRQGTNEKLFF.

This chain connects TRBV29-1 to TRBJ1-2; TRBD1 agrees at 7 bases. With 6 bases clipped from V and 3 bases from J, the junction kept 19 bases outside the gene matches. The germline V gene has CDR1 SQVTM and CDR2 ANQGSEA. The CDR3 has 17 amino acids. The DNA for the CDR3 is TGCAGCGTAGCAACTCGGACAGGAGGCGGCTCGGACTATGGCTACACCTTC. Translating gives CSVATRTGGGSDYGYTF.

The gene calls are TRBV7-9 and TRBJ2-7; possibly TRBD1 for D (5 bases). V was clipped by 10 bases and J by 0 bases, with 16 bases between them. Germline V lookup: CDR1 SEHNR, CDR2 FQNEAQ (reference sequence). The CDR3 is 14 residues long. In DNA, the CDR3 is TGTGCCATCCAACCGGAACAGGCCTCCTACGAGCAGTACTTC. Amino acids: CAIQPEQASYEQYF. The complete variable domain, with remaining parts taken from reference TRBV7-9 and TRBJ2-7, reads DTGVSQNPRHKITKRGQNVTFRCDPISEHNRLYWYRQTLGQGPEFLTYFQNEAQLEKSRLLSDRFSAERPKGSFSTLEIQRTEQGDSAMYLCAIQPEQASYEQYFGPGTRLTVT.

The chain carries TRBV19 and TRBJ1-5, with 8 bases lining up with TRBD1. Trimming at V came to 8 bases and at J to 3 bases, leaving 3 bases not matched to a gene. This CDR3 region has 13 residues. Germline V lookup: CDR1 LNHDA, CDR2 SQIVND (reference sequence). CDR3 residues: CASGDRYNQPQHF. In nucleotides, the CDR3 is TGTGCCAGTGGGGACAGGTACAATCAGCCCCAGCATTTT.

Worth noting for this clone: An end of the junction does not agree with germline; a read error may underlie this. The genes are TRBV19 and TRBJ1-1; D is possibly TRBD1 (6 bases). This CDR3 region has 14 residues. CDR1 is LNHDA and CDR2 is SQIVND in the germline V gene (reference sequence). Written as DNA, the CDR3 is TGTGCCAGTAATTACAGGGCAATGAACCCTGAAGCTTTCTTT. Its translation is CASNYRAMNPEAFF.

The V gene is TRBV6-1, the J gene TRBJ2-7; 10 bases fit TRBD2. Unmatched junction bases numbered 5, after V lost 3 bases and J lost 6 bases. CDR1 MNHNS and CDR2 SASEGT come from the germline V gene. The CDR3 runs to 14 residues. CDR3 in DNA: TGTGCCAGCAGTGACACCGGGACTAGCGTCGAGCAGTACTTC. This encodes CASSDTGTSVEQYF.

The chain combines TRBV6-5 with TRBJ2-7; 12 bases are shared with TRBD2. Per germline, CDR1 MNHEY and CDR2 SVGAGI. CDR3 length: 15 residues. The V segment lost 7 bases and the J segment 1 base; nucleotides outside the gene matches: 5. CDR3 DNA: TGTGCCAGCACCTCAGGGACTAGCGGGTCCTACGAGCAGTACTTC. It codes for CASTSGTSGSYEQYF.

The chain joins TRBV24-1 to TRBJ2-1; TRBD2 matches 9 bases. The CDR3 length is 13 residues. J was trimmed by 6 bases and V by 7 bases; bases with no gene match: 3. Germline V lookup: CDR1 KGHDR, CDR2 SFDVKD. The CDR3 region has the DNA TGTGCCACCAGGGGGACTAGCTTCAATGAGCAGTTCTTC. Protein: CATRGTSFNEQFF.

The chain joins TRBV12-3 or TRBV12-4 to TRBJ1-1; D might be TRBD1 (6 bases). V shed 3 bases and J shed 8 bases, with 13 bases lying between them. The length of the CDR3 is 13 residues. The CDR3: CASSLFGGAEAFF. DNA for the CDR3: TGTGCCAGCAGTTTGTTTGGGGGGGCCGAAGCTTTCTTT.

The DNA of the CDR3 is TGTGCCAGCAGTTCTCCTCTTTTGGAGTCACAAGAGACCCAGTACTTC. Encoded protein: CASSSPLLESQETQYF. The chain combines TRBV28 with TRBJ2-5; D unresolved. CDR3 size: 16 residues. V was pared by 4 bases and J by 2 bases, with 17 bases between. Germline-derived CDR1 and CDR2 are MDHEN and SYDVKM.

This clone was observed once. The chain has TRBV30 and TRBJ1-1; TRBD1 matches at 7 bases. Per germline, CDR1 GTSNPN and CDR2 SVGIG (reference sequence). This CDR3 region has 11 residues. With 5 bases clipped from V and 10 bases from J, the junction kept 7 bases outside the gene matches. As DNA, the CDR3 is TGTGCCTGGGCGAGGGGGCAGGGAGCTTTCTTT. This translates into CAWARGQGAFF.

The CDR3 DNA reads TGCGCCAGCAGCTTGGGACAGGGAAACACCGGGGAGCTGTTTTTT. It translates to CASSLGQGNTGELFF. J is TRBJ2-2 and V is TRBV5-1, with 7 bases identical to TRBD1. Germline V gene sequence: CDR1 SGHRS, CDR2 YFSETQ. The CDR3 runs to 15 residues. V trimming: 0 bases; J trimming: 2 bases; junction bases outside the gene matches: 1.

This clone was counted once. This chain joins TRBV19 and TRBJ1-1; 9 positions agree with TRBD1. CDR3 length: 15 amino acids. Per germline, CDR1 LNHDA and CDR2 SQIVND (reference sequence). V shed 8 bases and J 4 bases; nucleotides not matched to a gene: 11. The CDR3 bases are TGTGCCAGTGGCCCCCGGGACAGGGTCCTCACTGAAGCTTTCTTT. This codes for CASGPRDRVLTEAFF.

This clone has just a few counts. CDR3 in amino acids: CASSQETSGSYNEQFF. For the CDR3, the DNA is TGCGCCAGCAGCCAAGAGACTAGCGGGTCCTACAATGAGCAGTTCTTC. The chain links TRBV4-1 to TRBJ2-1; TRBD2 aligns across 10 bases. The J segment lost 1 base and the V segment lost 0 bases, leaving 0 bases of the junction unmatched. CDR3 length: 16 amino acids. Germline V gene sequence: CDR1 MGHRA, CDR2 YSYEKL.

V gene TRBV7-3 combines with J gene TRBJ1-4; 7 nucleotides line up with TRBD1. Germline CDR1 is SGHTA and CDR2 is FQGTGA. This CDR3 comprises 18 residues. The V and J ends lost 4 bases and 7 bases, in that order; junction bases with no gene match: 18. The CDR3 DNA is TGTGCCAGCAGCTCACCGAGACAGGGTAGGTTTGATCGTGAAAAACTGTTTTTT. This encodes CASSSPRQGRFDREKLFF.

The rearrangement links TRBV29-1 to TRBJ2-1, with TRBD2 matching over 8 bases. This CDR3 is 13 amino acids long. The V segment lost 7 bases and the J segment 6 bases; nucleotides outside the gene matches: 8. The germline gives CDR1 SQVTM, CDR2 ANQGSEA. The CDR3 bases are TGCAGCGGGGGACTAGTGATTAGCAATGAGCAGTTCTTC. It is translated as CSGGLVISNEQFF.

V and J are TRBV5-1 and TRBJ2-1; the D is unclear. Trimming shortened V by 3 bases and J by 0 bases, and 10 bases separated the two germline ends. CDR3 length: 15 residues. Germline V CDR1 and CDR2: SGHRS, YFSETQ. CDR3 amino acids: CASSSSGPSYNEQFF. In DNA form, the CDR3 reads TGCGCCAGCAGCTCATCGGGTCCCTCCTACAATGAGCAGTTCTTC. Variable domain in full (rest from reference TRBV5-1 and TRBJ2-1): KAGVTQTPRYLIKTRGQQVTLSCSPISGHRSVSWYQQTPGQGLQFLFEYFSETQRNKGNFPGRFSGRQFSNSRSEMNVSTLELGDSALYLCASSSSGPSYNEQFFGPGTRLTVL.

This chain uses TRBV30 with TRBJ1-6, with D uncertain. The CDR3 extends over 14 amino acids. The V end lost 3 bases, the J end lost 0 bases, and 6 bases lay between the germline ends. Germline assignment: CDR1 GTSNPN and CDR2 SVGIG (reference sequence). CDR3 bases: TGTGCCTGGAGGACATACTCCTATAATTCACCCCTCCACTTT. This sequence encodes CAWRTYSYNSPLHF.

The rearrangement uses TRBV11-2 and TRBJ1-1; TRBD1 aligns across 8 bases. CDR1 and CDR2 from the germline V gene are SGHAT and FQNNGV. The CDR3 is 15 residues long. Trimming cost V 0 bases and J 5 bases; bases outside gene matches: 5. The CDR3 is CASSLETGARTEAFF. The CDR3 DNA reads as TGTGCCAGCAGCTTAGAGACAGGGGCGAGGACTGAAGCTTTCTTT. Based on the CDR3 plus reference TRBV11-2 and TRBJ1-1, the full variable domain is EAGVAQSPRYKIIEKRQSVAFWCNPISGHATLYWYQQILGQGPKLLIQFQNNGVVDDSQLPKDRFSAERLKGVDSTLKIQPAKLEDSAVYLCASSLETGARTEAFFGQGTRLTVV.

The V gene is TRBV28, the J gene TRBJ2-2; D possibly corresponds to TRBD2 (6 bases). This CDR3 comprises 17 residues. Trimming cost V 5 bases and J 1 base, with 17 bases left between them. Germline loops: CDR1 MDHEN, CDR2 SYDVKM. Written as DNA, the CDR3 is TGTGCCAGCAGTGGGAGGCTTCGGGCGGTGAACACCGGGGAGCTGTTTTTT. Amino acid sequence: CASSGRLRAVNTGELFF.

This clone was detected only once. The V call is TRBV5-1, the J call TRBJ2-1; 8 nucleotides agree with TRBD2. Germline trimming cut 0 bases from V and 8 bases from J; bases unmatched to any gene: 7. Germline CDR1 is SGHRS and CDR2 is YFSETQ. This CDR3 has 15 amino acids. CDR3 sequence reads: CASSLDPGGLDEQFF. The CDR3 coding sequence is TGCGCCAGCAGCTTGGACCCGGGAGGGCTGGATGAGCAGTTCTTC.

The V call is TRBV28, the J call TRBJ1-5; the match to TRBD1 covers 8 bases. Germline CDR1 and CDR2: MDHEN and SYDVKM. This CDR3 spans 15 amino acids. V lost 6 bases to trimming and J lost 6 bases; unmatched junction nucleotides: 10. CDR3 residues: CASSTEQGVSQPQHF. CDR3 nucleotide sequence: TGTGCCAGCAGCACGGAACAGGGGGTTAGTCAGCCCCAGCATTTT.

The J gene is TRBJ1-5, the V gene TRBV7-8, with 8 bases aligning to TRBD1. CDR3 size: 15 residues. Germline lookup yields CDR1 SGHVS and CDR2 FQNEAQ. V lost 3 bases, J lost 5 bases, and 6 bases stayed unmatched. In DNA form, the CDR3 reads TGTGCCAGCAGCTTGACAGGGGTCCGAGATCAGCCCCAGCATTTT. Translation gives CASSLTGVRDQPQHF.

This chain connects TRBV3-1 (or the pseudogene TRBV3-2) to TRBJ1-3; no definite D call. CDR1 and CDR2 from the germline V gene are LGHDT and YNNKEL (reference sequence). The CDR3 loop spans 14 amino acids. V was trimmed by 4 bases and J by 0 bases, leaving 7 bases between them. CDR3 bases: TGTGCCAGCAGCCCAGACAACTCTGGAAACACCATATATTTT. Protein: CASSPDNSGNTIYF.

In this sample, this clone turned up many times. The sample has other DNA sequences that encode this CDR3 too. This chain connects TRBV29-1 to TRBJ1-5, with unresolved D. The CDR3 totals 13 residues. V was shortened by 4 bases and J by 2 bases, with 9 bases between the two germline ends. In germline, CDR1 is SQVTM, CDR2 ANQGSEA. In DNA form, the CDR3 reads TGCAGCGTTGCCGGGGATGGCAATCAGCCCCAGCATTTT. It is translated as CSVAGDGNQPQHF.

In nucleotides, the CDR3 is TGTGCCAGCAGCACCATTGTGGGGACAGCGAATGAAAAACTGTTTTTT. Translated, it gives CASSTIVGTANEKLFF. V usage is TRBV7-9 and J usage is TRBJ1-4, with 7 positions matching TRBD1. The CDR3 extends over 16 amino acids. After removal of 5 bases from V and 5 bases from J, the junction contained 11 bases not matched to a gene. The germline CDR1 and CDR2 sequences are SEHNR and FQNEAQ (reference sequence).

V is TRBV3-1 (or the pseudogene TRBV3-2) and J is TRBJ1-5; TRBD1 matches at 7 bases. The junction had 12 bases not matched to a gene; V was cut back by 1 base and J by 0 bases. Germline-derived CDR1 and CDR2 are LGHDT and YNNKEL (reference sequence). This CDR3 has 19 amino acids. The CDR3 region has the DNA TGTGCCAGCAGCCAAGGATCGGCAGGGGGTGATTATAGCAATCAGCCCCAGCATTTT. Its translation is CASSQGSAGGDYSNQPQHF.

The chain couples TRBV30 to TRBJ1-5; D might be TRBD1 (5 bases). CDR3 length: 15 residues. Germline-derived CDR1 and CDR2 are GTSNPN and SVGIG (reference sequence). The ends were cut back, 1 base at V and 9 bases at J, with 19 bases in the middle. CDR3 bases: TGTGCCTGGAGTGATAGGGGTCAGCCTTTTGGGCCCCAGCATTTT. This sequence encodes CAWSDRGQPFGPQHF.

V is TRBV27 and J is TRBJ2-2, with D maybe TRBD2 (6 bases). Trimming left V 4 bases short and J 4 bases short, with 13 bases between. Germline CDR1 reads MNHEY; CDR2 reads SMNVEV (reference sequence). The CDR3 is made up of 15 amino acids. The CDR3 here is CASSYEGGITGELFF. CDR3 coding DNA: TGTGCCAGCAGTTACGAGGGAGGAATCACCGGGGAGCTGTTTTTT.

The chain uses TRBV11-2 and TRBJ1-1; tentative D call: TRBD1 (5 bases). Germline V gene lookup returns CDR1 SGHAT and CDR2 FQNNGV. The CDR3 has 15 amino acids. V shed 0 bases and J shed 6 bases, with 14 bases lying between them. The CDR3 DNA is TGTGCCAGCAGCTTAGAGGGAATCAGGGCCCCTGAAGCTTTCTTT. Translation gives CASSLEGIRAPEAFF.